Given below is one TCR beta chain in context. Its target is not known. Terminally differentiated effector memory CD45RA+ cells were excluded by CCR7 positive selection of CD45RO-negative cells. The study ran the assay at deep level. Libraries were prepared by immunoSEQ multiplex PCR; TCRdb keeps only in-frame clonotypes and omits some of them. This table has about 2.2 million clones, 85% to 95% appearing once. The source of the sample is a study of shared clonotypes between healthy human individuals. Study in general: The study used three CD4 naive, three CD4 memory, two CD8 naive and one CD8 memory plate per donor. Overall study results and limits: Between several donors, naive CD4 clonotypes were shared at a level of around 5.2%. Non-shared clonotypes showed lower generation probabilities than clonotypes common to all four donors.

Sequenced input: naive CD8+ T cells from PBMCs. The origin of this receptor is a young man in good health. Some clones in this sample may be carry-over from other donors' samples.

CDR3 sequence reads: CASSLAGSREQYF. The CDR3, as DNA: TGTGCCAGCAGCTTAGCCGGGAGTAGGGAGCAGTACTTC. This chain uses TRBV11-2 with TRBJ2-7; tentatively, D is TRBD2 (6 bases). Trimming left V 1 base short and J 7 bases short, with 11 bases between. The CDR3 has 13 amino acids. Per the germline V gene, CDR1 is SGHAT and CDR2 is FQNNGV.